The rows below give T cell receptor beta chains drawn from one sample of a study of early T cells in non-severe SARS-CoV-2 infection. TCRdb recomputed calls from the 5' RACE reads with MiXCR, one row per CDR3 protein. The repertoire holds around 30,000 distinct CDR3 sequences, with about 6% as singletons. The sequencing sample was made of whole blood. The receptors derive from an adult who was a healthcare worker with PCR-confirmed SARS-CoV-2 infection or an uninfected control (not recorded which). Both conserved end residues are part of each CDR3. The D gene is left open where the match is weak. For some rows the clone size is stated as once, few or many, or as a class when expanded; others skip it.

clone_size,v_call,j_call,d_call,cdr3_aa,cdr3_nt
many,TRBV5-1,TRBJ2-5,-,CASSLRRDQETQYF,TGCGCCAGCAGCTTGAGGCGGGACCAAGAGACCCAGTACTTC
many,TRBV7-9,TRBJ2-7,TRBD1,CASSLGQGREQYF,TGTGCCAGCAGCTTGGGACAGGGACGCGAGCAGTACTTC
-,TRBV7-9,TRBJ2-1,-,CASSSSGPSYNEQFF,TGTGCCAGCAGCTCAAGCGGGCCCTCCTACAATGAGCAGTTCTTC
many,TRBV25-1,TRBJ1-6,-,CASSGGNSGSPLHF,TGTGCCAGCAGTGGAGGGAATAGTGGTTCACCCCTCCACTTT
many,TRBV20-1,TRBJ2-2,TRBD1,CSARDPGTGDTGELFF,TGCAGTGCTAGAGATCCCGGGACAGGGGACACCGGGGAGCTGTTTTTT
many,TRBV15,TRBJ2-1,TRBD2,CATSRDGGRAGEQFF,TGTGCCACCAGCAGAGATGGCGGGAGGGCCGGTGAGCAGTTCTTC
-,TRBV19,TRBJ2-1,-,CASTPGQVNEQFF,TGTGCCAGTACTCCGGGACAAGTTAATGAGCAGTTCTTC
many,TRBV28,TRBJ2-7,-,CASSLLRGYEQYF,TGTGCCAGCAGTTTACTCAGGGGATACGAGCAGTACTTC
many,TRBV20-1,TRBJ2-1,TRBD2,CSARDSSGGHNEQFF,TGCAGTGCTAGAGATTCTAGCGGGGGTCACAATGAGCAGTTCTTC
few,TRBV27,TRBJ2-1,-,CASGGTQGSYNEQFF,TGTGCCAGCGGTGGGACGCAGGGCTCCTACAATGAGCAGTTCTTC
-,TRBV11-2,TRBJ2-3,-,CASSPGQPRADTQYF,TGTGCCAGCAGTCCGGGACAACCGAGGGCAGATACGCAGTATTTT
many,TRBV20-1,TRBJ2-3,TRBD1,CSAGSSDRAWTDTQYF,TGCAGTGCTGGCTCCTCGGACAGGGCTTGGACAGATACGCAGTATTTT
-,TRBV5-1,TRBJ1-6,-,CASSSGDPGSPLHF,TGCGCCAGCAGTTCAGGGGACCCAGGATCACCCCTCCACTTT
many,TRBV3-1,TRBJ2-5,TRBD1,CASSQDRGQIQETQYF,TGTGCCAGCAGCCAAGATCGGGGACAGATACAAGAGACCCAGTACTTC
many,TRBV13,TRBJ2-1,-,CASSLGLQSSYNEQFF,TGTGCCAGCAGCTTAGGCCTCCAGAGCTCCTACAATGAGCAGTTCTTC
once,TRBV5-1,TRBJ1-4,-,CASSPQGPFAGLFF,TGCGCCAGCAGCCCTCAGGGTCCTTTTGCCGGACTGTTTTTT
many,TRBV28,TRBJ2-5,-,CTTTDYQETQYF,TGCACCACTACGGATTACCAAGAGACCCAGTACTTC
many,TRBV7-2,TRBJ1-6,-,CASSFSERALSPLHF,TGTGCCAGCAGCTTTTCGGAGAGGGCTTTGTCACCCCTCCACTTT
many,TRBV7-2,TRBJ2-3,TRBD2,CASSSPFRLADYTDTQYF,TGTGCCAGCAGCTCCCCCTTTAGACTAGCGGATTACACCGATACGCAGTATTTT
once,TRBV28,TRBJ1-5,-,CASSFGGQPQHF,TGTGCCAGCAGTTTTGGGGGTCAGCCCCAGCATTTT
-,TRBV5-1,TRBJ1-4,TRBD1,CASSLGQGNGAEKLFF,TGCGCCAGCAGCTTGGGACAGGGTAACGGGGCCGAAAAACTGTTTTTT
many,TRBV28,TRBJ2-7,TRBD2,CASSTGGRAHEQYF,TGTGCCAGCAGTACGGGCGGGAGGGCCCACGAGCAGTACTTC
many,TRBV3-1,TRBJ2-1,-,CASSQSSLGDEQFF,TGTGCCAGCAGCCAGTCCTCGCTAGGCGATGAGCAGTTCTTC
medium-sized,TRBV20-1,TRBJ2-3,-,CSARGSRDTQYF,TGCAGTGCTAGAGGGTCCCGAGATACGCAGTATTTT
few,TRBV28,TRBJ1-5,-,CASNPPGQPQHF,TGTGCCAGCAACCCCCCGGGTCAGCCCCAGCATTTT
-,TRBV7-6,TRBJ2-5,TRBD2,CASSYLAGGQETQYF,TGTGCCAGCAGTTACCTAGCGGGAGGTCAAGAGACCCAGTACTTC
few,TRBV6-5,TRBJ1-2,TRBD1,CASSETGGGNYGYTF,TGTGCCAGCAGTGAAACAGGGGGCGGGAACTATGGCTACACCTTC
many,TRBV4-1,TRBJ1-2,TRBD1,CASSQPTGNNYGYTF,TGCGCCAGCAGCCAACCGACAGGGAACAACTATGGCTACACCTTC
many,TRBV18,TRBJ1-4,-,CASSSNRFGNLQSKLFF,TGTGCCAGCTCAAGCAACAGGTTCGGAAATTTACAGTCAAAACTGTTTTTT
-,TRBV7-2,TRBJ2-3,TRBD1,CASSSRTGTTDTQYF,TGTGCCAGCAGCTCCCGGACAGGAACCACAGATACGCAGTATTTT
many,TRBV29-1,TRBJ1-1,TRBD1,CSASTGWVNTEAFF,TGCAGCGCTTCGACAGGGTGGGTGAACACTGAAGCTTTCTTT
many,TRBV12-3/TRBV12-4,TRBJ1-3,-,CASSREGNTIYF,TGTGCCAGCAGTCGTGAGGGCAACACCATATATTTT
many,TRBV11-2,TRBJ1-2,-,CASSFRGGYTF,TGTGCCAGCAGCTTTAGAGGCGGCTACACCTTC
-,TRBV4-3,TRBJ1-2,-,CASSQDPFGAYGYTF,TGCGCCAGCAGCCAAGATCCTTTCGGGGCCTATGGCTACACCTTC
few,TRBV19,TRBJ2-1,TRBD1,CASSMGTGRSYNEQFF,TGTGCCAGTAGTATGGGGACAGGGAGGTCCTACAATGAGCAGTTCTTC
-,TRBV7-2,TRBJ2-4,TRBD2,CASSLAGTSGNIQYF,TGTGCCAGCAGCTTAGCCGGGACTAGCGGCAACATTCAGTACTTC
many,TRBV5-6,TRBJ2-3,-,CASNQWGRYTDTQYF,TGTGCCAGCAACCAATGGGGGAGATACACAGATACGCAGTATTTT
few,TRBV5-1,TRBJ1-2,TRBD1,CATSFWTGSNYGYTF,TGCGCCACCAGCTTTTGGACAGGGTCTAACTATGGCTACACCTTC
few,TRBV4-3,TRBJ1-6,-,CASSQDAARNSPLHF,TGCGCCAGCAGCCAAGATGCAGCGAGGAATTCACCCCTCCACTTT
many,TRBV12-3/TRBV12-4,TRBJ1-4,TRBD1,CASSNRGRVEKLFF,TGTGCCAGCAGTAACAGGGGGCGCGTTGAAAAACTGTTTTTT
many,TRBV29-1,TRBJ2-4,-,CSVEVEVDKNIQYF,TGCAGCGTTGAAGTAGAGGTGGACAAAAACATTCAGTACTTC
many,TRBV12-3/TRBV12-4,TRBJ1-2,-,CASSLMVGADYGYTF,TGTGCCAGCAGTTTAATGGTCGGGGCAGACTATGGCTACACCTTC
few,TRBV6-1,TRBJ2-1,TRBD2,CASSDAGLADNEQFF,TGTGCCAGCAGTGACGCGGGACTAGCGGACAATGAGCAGTTCTTC
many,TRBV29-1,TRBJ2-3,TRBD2,CSVESGGKTDTQYF,TGCAGCGTTGAAAGCGGGGGGAAGACAGATACGCAGTATTTT
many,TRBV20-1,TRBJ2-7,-,CSAASDEQYF,TGCAGTGCTGCTAGCGACGAGCAGTACTTC
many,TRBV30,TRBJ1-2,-,CAWSVREGRGISYTF,TGTGCCTGGAGTGTACGGGAGGGGCGAGGGATTAGCTACACCTTC
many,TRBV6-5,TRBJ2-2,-,CASSPRPGSDTGELFF,TGTGCCAGCAGTCCCAGGCCGGGGAGCGACACCGGGGAGCTGTTTTTT
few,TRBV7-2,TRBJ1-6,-,CASSLAGWGAGNNSPLHF,TGTGCCAGCAGCTTAGCGGGTTGGGGTGCAGGGAATAATTCACCCCTCCACTTT